This paragraph reports one T cell receptor (beta chain). Its antigen is unknown. Doses given second, at about 4 or about 12 weeks, were pooled. Produced via immunoSEQ multiplex PCR; TCRdb's table is partial and in-frame only. Of roughly 140,000 clones detected, around 89% appear once; the ten largest clones hold 3.1%. The sample is drawn from a study of T cell responses to AZD1222 COVID-19 vaccine. Study-wide results and limits: CD4 TCRs associated with vaccination spanned spike, dominating at 160-218 and 743-854. White British donors predominated, females outnumbered males, and clonal diversity was possibly underestimated. Once two AZD1222 doses were given, Spike-specific TCR breadth and depth went up.

This CDR3 comprises 14 residues. Trimming took 4 bases from V and 3 from J, leaving 12 bases between them. CDR1 SQVTM and CDR2 ANQGSEA come from the germline V gene. The clonotype comes from an adult who received the AZD1222 COVID-19 vaccine. This sequence joins TRBV29-1 and TRBJ1-4; D may be TRBD1 (6 bases). Sequenced material: peripheral blood, taken 28 days after the second AZD1222 dose. The CDR3, as DNA: TGCAGCGTTGGTCCGACAGGTTCTAATGAAAAACTGTTTTTT. Its protein is CSVGPTGSNEKLFF.